These T cell receptor beta chains were read from a single sample in a study of T cells in Graves' hyperthyroidism and ophthalmopathy. TCRdb reprocessed the multiplex PCR reads via MiXCR and lists one record per CDR3 protein. Among 490,000 or so distinct CDR3 sequences listed, 20% to 25% were seen once. The material sequenced was blood. The receptors were gathered from a woman in her seventies with Graves' ophthalmopathy. Both conserved end residues are part of each CDR3. Each record gives: clone size, J gene, V gene, D gene, CDR3 DNA, CDR3 protein. D genes are given only for firm matches. Size tells how often a clone was seen (once, few, many) or the class of an expanded clone, and some rows leave it out.

many | TRBJ1-5 | TRBV19 | TRBD1 | TGTGCCAGTAGTTATAGACAGGGTGCTAATCAGCCCCAGCATTTT | CASSYRQGANQPQHF
few | TRBJ1-2 | TRBV20-1 | TRBD1 | TGCAGTGCTAGAGACTCAGGGGGCGCTGGCTATGGCTACACCTTC | CSARDSGGAGYGYTF
many | TRBJ2-3 | TRBV3-1 | TRBD1 | TGTGCCAGCAGCCCAGGGGGCCCCGCGGATACGCAGTATTTT | CASSPGGPADTQYF
few | TRBJ2-7 | TRBV11-2 | TRBD2 | TGTGCCAGCAGAGTTAGCGGGTACGAGCAGTACTTC | CASRVSGYEQYF
NA | TRBJ1-5 | TRBV29-1 | TRBD1 | TGCAGCGCAGGACAGGGTAGGGATCAGCCCCAGCATTTT | CSAGQGRDQPQHF
NA | TRBJ2-7 | TRBV7-6 | TRBD2 | TGTGCCAGCAGCCTCGTAGCGGGAGGGCCTGTGGAGCAGTACTTC | CASSLVAGGPVEQYF
NA | TRBJ2-1 | TRBV28 | NA | TGTGCCAGCAGTGAGCGGCAAAGGGGAGACAATGAGCAGTTCTTC | CASSERQRGDNEQFF
NA | TRBJ2-7 | TRBV11-1 | NA | TGTGCCAGCAGCTTAGAAGGGGGAGGCTACGAGCAGTACTTC | CASSLEGGGYEQYF
many | TRBJ1-5 | TRBV30 | TRBD1 | TGTGCCTGGAGTGTGGGACAGTTCAATCAGCCCCAGCATTTT | CAWSVGQFNQPQHF
many | TRBJ2-1 | TRBV12-3/TRBV12-4 | TRBD1 | TGTGCCAGCAGCCGACAGGGGGTGGGGGAACGGCAGTTCTTC | CASSRQGVGERQFF
NA | TRBJ2-7 | TRBV5-1 | NA | TGCGCCAGCCGTAGCGTCATCCTTGTGGACGAGCAGTACTTC | CASRSVILVDEQYF
NA | TRBJ1-5 | TRBV6-1 | NA | TGTGCCAGCACCTACCGTGAAGGCAGTTACAATCAGCCCCAGCATTTT | CASTYREGSYNQPQHF
many | TRBJ1-4 | TRBV12-3/TRBV12-4 | NA | TGTGCCAGCAGTTTACTCAGTGAAAAACTGTTTTTT | CASSLLSEKLFF
few | TRBJ1-5 | TRBV15 | NA | TGTGCCACCAGCAGAGGAGGTTGGATAAGGAATCAGCCCCAGCATTTT | CATSRGGWIRNQPQHF
many | TRBJ2-7 | TRBV5-1 | NA | TGCGCCAGCAGCTTGATGCGGGGCTACGAGCAGTACTTC | CASSLMRGYEQYF
many | TRBJ1-5 | TRBV2 | NA | TGTGCCAGCCGCATAACGAATCAGCCCCAGCATTTT | CASRITNQPQHF